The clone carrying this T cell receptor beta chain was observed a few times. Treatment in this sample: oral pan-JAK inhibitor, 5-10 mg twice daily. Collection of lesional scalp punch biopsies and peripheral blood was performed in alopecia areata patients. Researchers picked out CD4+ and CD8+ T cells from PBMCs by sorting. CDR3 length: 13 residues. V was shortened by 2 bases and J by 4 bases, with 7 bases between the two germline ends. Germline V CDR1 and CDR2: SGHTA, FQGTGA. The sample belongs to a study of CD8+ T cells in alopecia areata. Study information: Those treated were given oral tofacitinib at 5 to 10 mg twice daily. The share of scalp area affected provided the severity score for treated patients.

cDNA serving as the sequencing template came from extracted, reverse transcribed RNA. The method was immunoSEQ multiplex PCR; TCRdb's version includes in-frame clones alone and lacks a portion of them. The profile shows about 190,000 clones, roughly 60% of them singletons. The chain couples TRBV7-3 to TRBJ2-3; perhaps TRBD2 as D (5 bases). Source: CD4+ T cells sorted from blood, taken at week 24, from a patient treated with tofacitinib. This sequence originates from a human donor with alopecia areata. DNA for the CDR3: TGTGCCAGCAGCTTACGGGAATCAGATACGCAGTATTTT. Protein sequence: CASSLRESDTQYF.